This T cell receptor (beta chain) was sequenced during a study of spatial heterogeneity in lung cancer. Across the study: More beta-chain than alpha-chain sequences were consistently detected. The study observed each unique TCR and UMI combination more than ten times on average in raw reads.

This sample's time point: blood at routine non-recurrence follow-up after resection. The input material, whole RNA from tumor, nontumor lung or frozen PBMC, was sequenced unsorted. MiXCR was run by TCRdb on the 5' RACE reads, yielding one entry per CDR3 protein. The sample comprises around 45,000 distinct CDR3 sequences, 20% to 25% of which are singletons, and about 7.7% rests with the top ten. About this clonotype itself: Its antigen is unidentified.

Germline V lookup: CDR1 DFQATT, CDR2 SNEGSKA (reference sequence). The CDR3 has 13 amino acids. Study outcomes and limitations: Ubiquitous, expanded tumor-derived TCRs were more frequently observed in blood at resection than at follow-up.

This chain connects TRBV20-1 to TRBJ2-1; the D gene is possibly TRBD1 (6 bases). The source was PBMCs, collected at follow-up. This sequence originates from a female donor with early-stage non-small cell lung cancer. CDR3 sequence: CILTGSPYNEQFF. The DNA of the CDR3 is TGCATTCTGACAGGAAGTCCCTACAATGAGCAGTTCTTC.